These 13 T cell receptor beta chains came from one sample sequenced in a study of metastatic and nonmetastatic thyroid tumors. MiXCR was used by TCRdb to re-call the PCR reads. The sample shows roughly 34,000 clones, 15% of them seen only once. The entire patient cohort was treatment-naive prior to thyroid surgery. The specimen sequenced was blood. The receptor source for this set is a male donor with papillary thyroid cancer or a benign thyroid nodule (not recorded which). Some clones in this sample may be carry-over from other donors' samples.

In nucleotides, the CDR3 is TGCAGTGCTAGAGGAAAGGGAGGTTACGAGCAGTACTTC. Amino acid sequence: CSARGKGGYEQYF. The chain has TRBV20-1 and TRBJ2-7, with D tentatively TRBD2 (6 bases). The germline V gene encodes CDR1 DFQATT and CDR2 SNEGSKA (reference sequence). V was pared by 1 base and J by 4 bases, with 11 bases between. CDR3 length equals 13 residues.

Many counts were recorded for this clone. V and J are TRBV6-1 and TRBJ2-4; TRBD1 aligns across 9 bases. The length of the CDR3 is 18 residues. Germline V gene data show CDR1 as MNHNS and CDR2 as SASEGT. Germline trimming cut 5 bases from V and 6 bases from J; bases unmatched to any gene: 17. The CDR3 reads CASSLTPSGTGYGNIQYF. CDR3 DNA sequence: TGTGCCAGCAGTCTCACCCCCTCCGGGACAGGGTATGGAAACATTCAGTACTTC.

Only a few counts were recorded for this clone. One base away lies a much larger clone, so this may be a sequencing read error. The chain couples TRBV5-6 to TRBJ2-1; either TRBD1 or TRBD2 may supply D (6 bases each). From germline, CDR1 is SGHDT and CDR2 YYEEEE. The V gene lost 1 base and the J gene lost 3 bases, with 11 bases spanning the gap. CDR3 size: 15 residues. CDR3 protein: CASSLWGAVYNEQFF. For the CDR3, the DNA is TGTGCCAGCAGCTTGTGGGGGGCAGTCTACAATGAGCAGTTCTTC.

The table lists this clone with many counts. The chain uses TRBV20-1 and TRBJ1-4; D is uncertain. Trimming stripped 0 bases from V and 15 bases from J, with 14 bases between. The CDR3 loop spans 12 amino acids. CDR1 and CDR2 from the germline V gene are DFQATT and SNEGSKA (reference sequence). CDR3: CSARDGVATVFF. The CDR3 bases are TGCAGTGCTAGAGATGGAGTCGCGACGGTGTTTTTT.

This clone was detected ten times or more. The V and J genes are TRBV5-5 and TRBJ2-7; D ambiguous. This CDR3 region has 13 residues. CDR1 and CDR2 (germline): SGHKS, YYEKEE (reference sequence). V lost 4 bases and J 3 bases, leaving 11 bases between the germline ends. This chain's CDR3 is CASSPNTHYEQYF. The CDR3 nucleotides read TGTGCCAGCAGCCCCAATACGCACTACGAGCAGTACTTC.

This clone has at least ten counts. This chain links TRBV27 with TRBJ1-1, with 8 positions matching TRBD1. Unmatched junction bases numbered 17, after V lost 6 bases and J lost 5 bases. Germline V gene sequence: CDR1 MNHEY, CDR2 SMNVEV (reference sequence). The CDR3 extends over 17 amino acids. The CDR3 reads CASRDGGTGVGGTEAFF. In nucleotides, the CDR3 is TGTGCCAGCAGAGATGGGGGGACAGGTGTAGGTGGAACTGAAGCTTTCTTT.

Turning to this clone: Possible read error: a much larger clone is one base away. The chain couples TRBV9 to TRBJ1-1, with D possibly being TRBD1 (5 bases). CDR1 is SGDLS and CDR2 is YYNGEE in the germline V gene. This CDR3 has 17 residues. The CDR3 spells CANSARGRGDRNTEAFF. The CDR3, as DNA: TGTGCCAACAGCGCCCGGGGGAGGGGAGACAGGAACACTGAAGCTTTCTTT.

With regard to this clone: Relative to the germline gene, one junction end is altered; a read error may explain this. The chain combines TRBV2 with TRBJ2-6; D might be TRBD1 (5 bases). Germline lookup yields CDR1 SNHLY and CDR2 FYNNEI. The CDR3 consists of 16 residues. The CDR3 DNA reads TGTGCCAGCAGAATACAGGCCGACTCTGCGGCCAACGTCCTTACTTTC. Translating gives CASRIQADSAANVLTF.

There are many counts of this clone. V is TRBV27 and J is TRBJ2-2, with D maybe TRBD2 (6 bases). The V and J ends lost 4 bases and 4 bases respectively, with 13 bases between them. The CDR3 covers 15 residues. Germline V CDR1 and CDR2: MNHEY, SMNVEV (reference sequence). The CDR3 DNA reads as TGTGCCAGCAGTTCAACACCGCGGGGCACCGGGGAGCTGTTTTTT. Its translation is CASSSTPRGTGELFF.

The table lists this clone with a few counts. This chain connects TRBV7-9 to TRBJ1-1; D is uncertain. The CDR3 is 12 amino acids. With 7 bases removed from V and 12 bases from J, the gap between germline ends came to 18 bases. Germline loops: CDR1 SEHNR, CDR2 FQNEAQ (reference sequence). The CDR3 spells CASTHSVTDSFF. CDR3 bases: TGTGCCAGCACCCATTCGGTTACGGATTCTTTCTTT.

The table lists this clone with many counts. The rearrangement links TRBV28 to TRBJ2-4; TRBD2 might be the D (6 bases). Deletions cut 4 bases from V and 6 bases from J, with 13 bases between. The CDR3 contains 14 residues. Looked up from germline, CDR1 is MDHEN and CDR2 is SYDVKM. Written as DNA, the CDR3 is TGTGCCAGCAGTTCGACGGGAGCCTTAAACATTCAGTACTTC. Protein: CASSSTGALNIQYF.

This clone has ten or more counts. The CDR3 nucleotides are TGTGCCATCAGTGACTCGGTGTCCTACGAGCAGTACTTC. It encodes CAISDSVSYEQYF. The V call is TRBV10-3, the J call TRBJ2-7; D uncertain. V was pared by 3 bases and J by 1 base, with 7 bases between. The germline CDR1 and CDR2 sequences are ENHRY and SYGVKD. CDR3 size: 13 residues.

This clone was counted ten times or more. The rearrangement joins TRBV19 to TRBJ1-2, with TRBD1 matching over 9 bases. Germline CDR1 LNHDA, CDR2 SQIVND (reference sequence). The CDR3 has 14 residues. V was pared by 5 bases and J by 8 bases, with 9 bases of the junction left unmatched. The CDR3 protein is CASSARDRDWGYTF. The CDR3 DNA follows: TGTGCCAGTAGTGCGAGGGACAGGGATTGGGGCTACACCTTC.